The 8 T cell receptor beta chains in this list originate from one sample, sequenced in a study of control samples from healthy donors and cancer patients. Data came from immunoSEQ multiplex PCR; TCRdb stores just in-frame clones and leaves some out. This table holds around 170,000 clones, just over 85% found once. The sequencing sample was made of blood. The receptors originated from a woman aged 25 to 39 in good health.

This chain uses TRBV7-2 with TRBJ2-3; 13 bases map to TRBD2. The V and J ends lost 5 bases and 4 bases, in that order; junction bases with no gene match: 6. This CDR3 contains 16 residues. CDR1 SGHTA and CDR2 FQGNSA come from the germline V gene. The DNA of the CDR3 is TGTGCCAGCAGCCGGACTAGCGGGAGCCATCCAGATACGCAGTATTTT. Encoded protein: CASSRTSGSHPDTQYF.

V is TRBV6-5 and J is TRBJ2-7; D is possibly TRBD1 or TRBD2 (5 bases each). The germline V gene has CDR1 MNHEY and CDR2 SVGAGI. V lost 2 bases and J 2 bases, leaving 16 bases between the germline ends. This CDR3 is built from 16 residues. CDR3 sequence: CASSYRKRAGPYEQYF. The CDR3 DNA sequence: TGTGCCAGCAGTTACAGGAAGAGGGCAGGGCCCTACGAGCAGTACTTC.

The gene calls are TRBV6-1 and TRBJ1-5; no clear D gene. The CDR3 has 15 amino acids. CDR1 is MNHNS, CDR2 SASEGT, per germline. With 1 base removed from V and 4 bases from J, the gap between germline ends came to 11 bases. The CDR3, as DNA: TGTGCCAGCAGTGAAGGACCACTAAGGAATCAGCCCCAGCATTTT. It codes for CASSEGPLRNQPQHF.

The chain is built from TRBV14 and TRBJ2-5, with TRBD2 identical over 7 bases. The CDR3 covers 16 residues. Germline loops: CDR1 SGHDN, CDR2 FVKESK. Germline trimming cut 1 base from V and 5 bases from J; bases unmatched to any gene: 10. In DNA form, the CDR3 reads TGTGCCAGCAGCCAAGTTTTTGGCGGGGGTACGGAGACCCAGTACTTC. Translated: CASSQVFGGGTETQYF.

The V gene is TRBV18, the J gene TRBJ1-1, with D possibly being TRBD1 (5 bases). The germline V and J ends were trimmed by 8 bases and 1 base, with 17 bases remaining between them. Germline V gene data show CDR1 as KGHSH and CDR2 as LQKENI. The CDR3 spans 15 residues. The CDR3 DNA reads TGTGCCAGCACTCTTCGGAGGGGTACGAACACTGAAGCTTTCTTT. It translates to CASTLRRGTNTEAFF. The entire variable domain, with the rest obtained from reference TRBV18 and TRBJ1-1, is as follows: NAGVMQNPRHLVRRRGQEARLRCSPMKGHSHVYWYRQLPEEGLKFMVYLQKENIIDESGMPKERFSAEFPKEGPSILRIQQVVRGDSAAYFCASTLRRGTNTEAFFGQGTRLTVV.

The V and J genes are TRBV29-1 and TRBJ2-7, with D possibly being TRBD1 (6 bases). Germline V gene lookup returns CDR1 SQVTM and CDR2 ANQGSEA. The V end lost 3 bases, the J end lost 6 bases, and 15 bases lay between the germline ends. This CDR3 comprises 13 residues. The CDR3: CSVDGPTGLEQYF. The CDR3 coding sequence is TGCAGCGTTGACGGGCCTACAGGGCTCGAGCAGTACTTC.

The chain carries TRBV19 and TRBJ1-1, with D possibly being TRBD1 (5 bases). Trimming stripped 3 bases from V and 0 bases from J, with 8 bases between. CDR1 and CDR2 from the germline V gene are LNHDA and SQIVND (reference sequence). The CDR3 runs 14 residues. This chain's CDR3 is CASSMRGVNTEAFF. Here the CDR3 DNA reads TGTGCCAGTAGTATGAGGGGAGTGAACACTGAAGCTTTCTTT.

This chain uses TRBV11-2 with TRBJ1-3, with 7 bases that match TRBD1. CDR3 length: 15 amino acids. Unmatched junction bases numbered 15, after V lost 11 bases and J lost 5 bases. Germline V gene data show CDR1 as SGHAT and CDR2 as FQNNGV. DNA of the CDR3: TGTGCCCCCATCCCCGGACAGGTGGTGAGAAACACCATATATTTT. This sequence encodes CAPIPGQVVRNTIYF. Full variable domain (missing parts from reference TRBV11-2 and TRBJ1-3): EAGVAQSPRYKIIEKRQSVAFWCNPISGHATLYWYQQILGQGPKLLIQFQNNGVVDDSQLPKDRFSAERLKGVDSTLKIQPAKLEDSAVYLCAPIPGQVVRNTIYFGEGSWLTVV.